A selection of T cell receptor beta chains follows, all from one sample in a study of blood T cell repertoires in COVID-19. Libraries were prepared by immunoSEQ multiplex PCR; TCRdb keeps only in-frame clonotypes and omits some of them. The sample includes roughly 140,000 clones, 80% to 90% of them seen just once. Sample: peripheral blood. All receptors come from a woman aged 45 to 65 in a cohort sampled during active or convalescent COVID-19. The CDR3 runs from the conserved cysteine through the conserved F or W. The D gene is left open where the match is weak. For some rows the clone size is stated as once, few or many, or as a class when expanded; others skip it.

abundance: -
v_gene: TRBV3-1/TRBV3-2
j_gene: TRBJ2-5
d_gene: TRBD2
CDR3aa: CASSQMFRELAGGPPRETQYF
CDR3nt: TGTGCCAGCAGCCAAATGTTCCGGGAACTAGCGGGGGGGCCACCAAGGGAGACCCAGTACTTC

abundance: -
v_gene: TRBV3-1/TRBV3-2
j_gene: TRBJ2-1
d_gene: TRBD2
CDR3aa: CASSREGLAGNYNEQFF
CDR3nt: TGTGCCAGCAGCCGAGAGGGACTAGCGGGGAACTACAATGAGCAGTTCTTC

abundance: -
v_gene: TRBV18
j_gene: TRBJ1-1
d_gene: TRBD1
CDR3aa: CASSPPGQGANTEAFF
CDR3nt: TGTGCCAGCTCACCACCGGGACAGGGGGCGAACACTGAAGCTTTCTTT

abundance: -
v_gene: TRBV3-1/TRBV3-2
j_gene: TRBJ1-2
d_gene: TRBD1
CDR3aa: CASSHHGTGGIHGYTF
CDR3nt: TGTGCCAGCAGCCACCACGGGACAGGGGGCATTCATGGCTACACCTTC

abundance: -
v_gene: TRBV4-3
j_gene: TRBJ2-2
d_gene: -
CDR3aa: CASSPSKGSGSSGSGELFF
CDR3nt: TGCGCCAGCAGCCCATCAAAGGGCTCAGGGTCCTCAGGCTCCGGGGAGCTGTTTTTT

abundance: -
v_gene: TRBV2
j_gene: TRBJ1-1
d_gene: -
CDR3aa: CASSYRNTEAFF
CDR3nt: TGTGCCAGCAGCTACAGGAACACTGAAGCTTTCTTT

abundance: once
v_gene: TRBV5-1
j_gene: TRBJ2-3
d_gene: TRBD2
CDR3aa: CASSPNPGLAGERTDTQYF
CDR3nt: TGCGCCAGCAGCCCCAACCCGGGACTAGCGGGGGAACGCACAGATACGCAGTATTTT

abundance: -
v_gene: TRBV3-1/TRBV3-2
j_gene: TRBJ1-6
d_gene: -
CDR3aa: CASSQFQNSPLHF
CDR3nt: TGTGCCAGCAGCCAATTTCAGAATTCACCCCTCCACTTT

abundance: -
v_gene: TRBV11-3
j_gene: TRBJ2-7
d_gene: TRBD1
CDR3aa: CASSPTGDHEQYF
CDR3nt: TGTGCCAGCAGCCCGACAGGGGACCACGAGCAGTACTTC

abundance: once
v_gene: TRBV6-5
j_gene: TRBJ2-1
d_gene: TRBD2
CDR3aa: CASRILAGGPGEQFF
CDR3nt: TGTGCCAGCAGGATACTAGCGGGGGGGCCTGGTGAGCAGTTCTTC

abundance: -
v_gene: TRBV5-1
j_gene: TRBJ1-2
d_gene: -
CDR3aa: CASSPDSNPNKNYGYTF
CDR3nt: TGCGCCAGCAGCCCAGACAGCAACCCTAATAAGAACTATGGCTACACCTTC

abundance: once
v_gene: TRBV30
j_gene: TRBJ2-6
d_gene: TRBD2
CDR3aa: CAWSLRRGGGPGANVLTF
CDR3nt: TGTGCCTGGAGTCTAAGGCGGGGGGGCGGACCCGGGGCCAACGTCCTGACTTTC

abundance: -
v_gene: TRBV11-2
j_gene: TRBJ2-3
d_gene: -
CDR3aa: CASSYPRDTQYF
CDR3nt: TGTGCCAGCAGCTACCCGAGGGATACGCAGTATTTT

abundance: -
v_gene: TRBV19
j_gene: TRBJ1-5
d_gene: -
CDR3aa: CASSIDSSNQPQHF
CDR3nt: TGTGCCAGTAGTATAGATTCCTCGAATCAGCCCCAGCATTTT

abundance: -
v_gene: TRBV7-9
j_gene: TRBJ1-4
d_gene: TRBD1
CDR3aa: CASSSPASGGWELFF
CDR3nt: TGTGCCAGCAGCTCCCCCGCATCAGGGGGTTGGGAACTGTTTTTT

abundance: -
v_gene: TRBV5-1
j_gene: TRBJ1-2
d_gene: TRBD1
CDR3aa: CASSSQYQTGRATDGYTF
CDR3nt: TGCGCCAGCAGCTCTCAATACCAGACAGGGCGGGCGACTGATGGCTACACCTTC

abundance: -
v_gene: TRBV30
j_gene: TRBJ1-5
d_gene: -
CDR3aa: CAWGLGGFGNQPQHF
CDR3nt: TGTGCCTGGGGGCTTGGGGGGTTCGGCAATCAGCCCCAGCATTTT

abundance: -
v_gene: TRBV9
j_gene: TRBJ1-5
d_gene: -
CDR3aa: CASSPDSLQPQHF
CDR3nt: TGTGCCAGCAGCCCCGACAGTCTTCAGCCCCAGCATTTT

abundance: -
v_gene: TRBV21-1
j_gene: TRBJ2-3
d_gene: -
CDR3aa: CASSYPTGSTDTQYF
CDR3nt: TGTGCCAGCAGCTACCCGACAGGTTCCACAGATACGCAGTATTTT

abundance: -
v_gene: TRBV5-6
j_gene: TRBJ1-3
d_gene: -
CDR3aa: CASSYGTPGNTIYF
CDR3nt: TGTGCCAGCAGCTACGGGACACCTGGAAACACCATATATTTT

abundance: -
v_gene: TRBV29-1
j_gene: TRBJ1-2
d_gene: -
CDR3aa: CSVLGTRWGYTF
CDR3nt: TGCAGCGTTCTTGGGACACGTTGGGGCTACACCTTC

abundance: -
v_gene: TRBV7-2
j_gene: TRBJ1-1
d_gene: -
CDR3aa: CASSFGTWRNTEAFF
CDR3nt: TGTGCCAGCAGCTTTGGTACTTGGAGGAACACTGAAGCTTTCTTT

abundance: -
v_gene: TRBV4-1
j_gene: TRBJ2-1
d_gene: TRBD2
CDR3aa: CASSQDVGGTGKFF
CDR3nt: TGCGCCAGCAGCCAAGATGTCGGGGGGACCGGTAAGTTCTTC

abundance: few
v_gene: TRBV5-6
j_gene: TRBJ2-2
d_gene: -
CDR3aa: CASSRVDSYTGELFF
CDR3nt: TGTGCCAGCAGCCGGGTCGATAGCTACACCGGGGAGCTGTTTTTT

abundance: -
v_gene: TRBV6-5
j_gene: TRBJ1-3
d_gene: -
CDR3aa: CASSSSASGNTIYF
CDR3nt: TGTGCCAGCAGTTCCTCGGCCTCTGGAAACACCATATATTTT

abundance: -
v_gene: TRBV7-9
j_gene: TRBJ1-2
d_gene: TRBD1
CDR3aa: CASSRTGSGYTF
CDR3nt: TGTGCCAGCAGCCGGACAGGGTCTGGCTACACCTTC

abundance: -
v_gene: TRBV28
j_gene: TRBJ2-7
d_gene: -
CDR3aa: CASSEQAYEQYF
CDR3nt: TGTGCCAGCAGTGAACAGGCTTACGAGCAGTACTTC

abundance: -
v_gene: TRBV7-9
j_gene: TRBJ2-3
d_gene: -
CDR3aa: CASTSGTAFYTQYF
CDR3nt: TGTGCCAGCACCTCCGGGACTGCCTTTTATACGCAGTATTTT